This T cell receptor (beta chain) was retrieved from a study of shared clonotypes between healthy human individuals. Study details: Aged between 18 and 49, the donors were two women and a few men. Study results and limitations: Blood alone was sampled, and tissue repertoires likely differ. When naive CD4 clonotypes were compared across four donors, approximately 5% were shared. The low donor count limited represented genetic and exposure-history diversity.

Some clones are missing from TCRdb's copy, which holds only in-frame ones; the method was immunoSEQ multiplex PCR. The table has a few million clones, approximately 92% seen once. To note about this clone: What it binds is unknown.

Trimming removed 6 bases from V and 5 bases from J, with 10 bases in between. This CDR3 is 13 amino acids long. CDR1 is SNHLY, CDR2 FYNNEI, per germline. Sequencing was done on a sample of naive CD4+ T cells sorted from blood. Specified subset: CD45RA+ positively selected. J is TRBJ2-2 and V is TRBV2; D not certain. The sequence derives from a man aged 18 to 35 in good health. The CDR3 sequence: CASSLEETGELFF. The CDR3 nucleotides are TGTGCCAGCAGCCTCGAGGAGACCGGGGAGCTGTTTTTT.